The source of this T cell receptor beta chain is a study of T cells in Graves' hyperthyroidism and ophthalmopathy (dated by TCRdb to the late 2010s). A note on the overall study: Peripheral blood samples were taken at initial diagnosis, before any treatment was given. To identify TCR V-J signatures that set the groups apart, the researchers used a discovery cohort of about a hundred patients, made up of 40 to 45 with Graves' ophthalmopathy and about 59 with stable Graves' hyperthyroidism. Prospective prediction of ophthalmopathy was tested in an independent validation cohort consisting of fewer than 20 hyperthyroidism patients and some 16 patients who later progressed to ophthalmopathy. The approximately 98 discovery patients were randomly divided into training and test sets at a 7:3 ratio. In addition, the study compared T-cell repertoires in thyroid tissue and in blood from six Graves' hyperthyroidism patients. Following sampling, methimazole starting at 30 mg daily was given to hyperthyroidism patients, and high-dose intravenous methylprednisolone was given to ophthalmopathy patients. According to the paper, TCR Vbeta CDR3 sequencing was carried out on 135 peripheral blood samples, which came from fewer than 50 ophthalmopathy, around 75 hyperthyroidism and some 17 progressor patients.

On the study overall, not on this receptor specifically: Sample size was not statistically predetermined, and blinding of investigators to group allocation was not performed. Blood samples also contained most of the expanded thyroid clonotypes (frequency above 0.001), which suggests that blood repertoires may reflect thyroid immune responses. A model built on a 13 V-J signature distinguished ophthalmopathy from stable hyperthyroidism, reaching roughly 88% sensitivity and about 81% specificity in cross-validation and 80%/75% in testing. In validation, progression to ophthalmopathy was predicted by the model with nearly 71% sensitivity and roughly 72% specificity, a median of approximately 7.1 months before onset.

Moderately to severely active disease, a Clinical Activity Score of at least 3, a NOSPECS grade of at least 4, and a duration under 3 months were present in ophthalmopathy patients. Patients with uncontrolled infections, other autoimmune diseases, pregnancy or lactation were excluded. Clinical symptoms, serum thyroxine and TRAb, thyroid ultrasound, and orbital computed tomography formed the basis for the diagnoses. Ficoll-Paque density gradient centrifugation was used to isolate PBMCs from approximately 10 ml of fresh peripheral blood. Total RNA was extracted with Trizol reagent, and quality was checked on an Agilent 2100 Bioanalyzer. Many counts were recorded for this clonotype. This receptor's antigen is unknown. Per-base qualities were not stored, and no clone one base away is much larger. Amplification of TCR beta CDR3 regions was carried out from RNA transcripts. The TCR CDR3 was subjected to a first round of RT-PCR using the HTBI primer set and the Qiagen OneStep RT-PCR kit. A second multiplex PCR round built the libraries, followed by size selection and purification. The libraries were sequenced on an Illumina HiSeq2000 using paired-end 100 bp reads. In the original analysis: Raw data were processed with SOAPnuke, discarding reads with adapters, uncalled bases, mean Phred below 15, or no exact constant-primer or identifier match. High-quality paired reads were merged using COPE v1.2.5, and each unique nucleotide sequence was defined as a clonotype. MiTCR v1.1 was used to align the clonotypes against IMGT TRBV, TRBD and TRBJ reference segments. The analysis was restricted to V-J combinations with a frequency above 0.0001, which together covered over 99% of the repertoires. The TCS score was defined as the ratio of F50 (clonal expansion) to E x V (chaos), calculated using BLOSUM62-based TCRdist between CDR3 peptides within each V-J. Welch's t-statistics and random forest reduced fewer than 550 V-J features to about 12, which were used in a naive Bayes classifier (R e1071). TCRdb itself trimmed the public reads at Q25 with fastp, ran MiXCR and retained productive beta chains. A single entry per CDR3 protein holds the most common genes and DNA from its merged rows. The V and J calls and clone size come from TCRdb's table, not from the authors' own analysis. For this sample the table gives about 640,000 distinct CDR3 sequences, of which less than 25% were detected only once. About 35% of the sample is taken by the ten largest.

Reading the germline V gene (reference sequence) gives CDR1 SEHNR and CDR2 FQNEAQ. The junction shows trimming of 5 bases on V and 4 bases on J, plus 18 bases between the germline ends. The CDR3 spans 15 residues, from the cysteine through the phenylalanine. Here the CDR3 DNA is all that survives: 45 bases in frame from base 1. Input material: blood. Here the chain combines TRBV7-9 and TRBJ2-7; the D gene cannot be named for sure. The receptor's source is a man aged 25-45 years with Graves' ophthalmopathy. The nucleotides read TGTGCCAGCAGCCCCAAAGGGCAGAAATCATACGAGCAGTACTTC. Translated, this gives CASSPKGQKSYEQYF.